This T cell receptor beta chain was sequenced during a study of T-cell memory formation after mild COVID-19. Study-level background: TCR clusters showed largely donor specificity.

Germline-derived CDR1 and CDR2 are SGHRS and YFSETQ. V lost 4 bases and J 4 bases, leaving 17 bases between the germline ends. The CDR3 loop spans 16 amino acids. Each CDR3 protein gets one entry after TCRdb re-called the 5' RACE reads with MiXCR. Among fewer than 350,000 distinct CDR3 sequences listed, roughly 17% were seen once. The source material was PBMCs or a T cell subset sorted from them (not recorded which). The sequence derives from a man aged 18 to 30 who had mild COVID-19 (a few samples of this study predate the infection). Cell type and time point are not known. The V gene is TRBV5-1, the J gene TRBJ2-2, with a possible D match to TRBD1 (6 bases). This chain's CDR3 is CASSPFQGKSTGELFF. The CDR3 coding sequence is TGCGCCAGCAGCCCCTTTCAGGGGAAAAGCACCGGGGAGCTGTTTTTT.